This T cell receptor (beta chain) was identified during a study of blood T cell repertoires in COVID-19. Study summary: The study drew acute and convalescent COVID-19 samples from the United States, Italy and Spain.

Data came from immunoSEQ multiplex PCR; TCRdb stores just in-frame clones and leaves some out. The table includes under 450,000 clones, about 91% detected once. Between the trimmed V and J ends, which lost 5 bases and 9 bases, there was a span of 14 bases. The CDR3 totals 14 residues. Per germline, CDR1 MGHDK and CDR2 SYGVNS. In its sample, this clone was seen a few times. The clonotype was recovered from a woman between 40 and 50 years old with COVID-19, enrolled during active disease. The chain recombines TRBV25-1 with TRBJ1-6; the D is unclear. The sample taken for sequencing was peripheral blood. Here the CDR3 reads CASSPHGESSPLHF. DNA for the CDR3: TGTGCCAGCAGTCCTCACGGGGAGAGTTCACCCCTCCACTTT. Full variable domain (rest looked up from reference TRBV25-1 and TRBJ1-6): EADIYQTPRYLVIGTGKKITLECSQTMGHDKMYWYQQDPGMELHLIHYSYGVNSTEKGDLSSESTVSRIRTEHFPLTLESARPSHTSQYLCASSPHGESSPLHFGNGTRLTVT.